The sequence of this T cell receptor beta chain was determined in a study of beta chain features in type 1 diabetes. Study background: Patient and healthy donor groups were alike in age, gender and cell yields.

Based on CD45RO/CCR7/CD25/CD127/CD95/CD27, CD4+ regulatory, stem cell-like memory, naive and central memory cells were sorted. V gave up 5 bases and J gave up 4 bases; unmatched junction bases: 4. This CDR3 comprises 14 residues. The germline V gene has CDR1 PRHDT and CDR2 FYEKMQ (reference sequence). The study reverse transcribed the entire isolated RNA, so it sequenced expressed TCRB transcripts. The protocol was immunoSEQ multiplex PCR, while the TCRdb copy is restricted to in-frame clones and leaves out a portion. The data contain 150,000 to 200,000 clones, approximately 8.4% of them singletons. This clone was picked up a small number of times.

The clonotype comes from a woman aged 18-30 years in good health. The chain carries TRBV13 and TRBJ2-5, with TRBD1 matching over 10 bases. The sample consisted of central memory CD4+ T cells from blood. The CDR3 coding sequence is TGTGCCAGCAGCATACGGACAGGGGGAGAGACCCAGTACTTC. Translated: CASSIRTGGETQYF.